Sequencing of this T cell receptor (beta chain) was carried out in a study of blood T cell repertoires in COVID-19. Study context: Sources were T cells, B-cell-depleted T cells, or PBMCs; the material itself was cDNA or gDNA.

Participant-reported clinical history was the basis for cohort assignment. All recovered Cohort 3 donors got two negative PCRs, got clearance, or saw symptom resolution. Profiling relied on immunoSEQ multiplex PCR, and the TCRdb table lists in-frame clones only, not all of them. The sample consists of about 300,000 clones, about nine tenths of them appearing once. V was pared by 2 bases and J by 9 bases, with 9 bases between. The CDR3 extends over 12 amino acids. Germline V gene sequence: CDR1 SGHNT, CDR2 YYREEE (reference sequence). This TCR was sampled from a man aged 30 to 39 who had recovered from COVID-19. Sequenced material: PBMCs or T cells enriched from blood (not recorded which). The chain carries TRBV5-4 and TRBJ1-3, with D unresolved. CDR3 region: CASSLPGGTIYF. CDR3 DNA: TGTGCCAGCAGCTTACCCGGTGGCACCATATATTTT.